What follows are 17 T cell receptor beta chains derived from one specimen sequenced in a study of T cells in Graves' hyperthyroidism and ophthalmopathy. TCR beta CDR3 regions were amplified from RNA. The HTBI primer set drove a first-round RT-PCR of the TCR CDR3. MiXCR, applied by TCRdb to the multiplex PCR reads, yields one record per CDR3 protein. The sample has about 400,000 distinct CDR3 sequences; around 15% are singletons. The sequenced sample consisted of blood. These receptors were taken from a woman aged 18-29 years with Graves' hyperthyroidism.

The chain carries TRBV12-3 or TRBV12-4 and TRBJ2-1, with TRBD2 matching 11 bases. The length of the CDR3 is 17 residues. The V segment lost 1 base and the J segment 0 bases; nucleotides outside the gene matches: 2. The CDR3 region has the DNA TGTGCCAGCAGTTTAGTTACTAGCGGGAGCTCCTACAATGAGCAGTTCTTC. It yields the protein CASSLVTSGSSYNEQFF.

This clonotype was seen many times. The J gene is TRBJ2-5, the V gene TRBV28; 11 nucleotides align to TRBD2. The CDR3 runs to 16 residues. J was trimmed by 2 bases and V by 5 bases; bases with no gene match: 7. The germline CDR1 and CDR2 sequences are MDHEN and SYDVKM. The CDR3 coding sequence is TGTGCCAGCAGTCCGACTAGCGGGAAGTCACAAGAGACCCAGTACTTC. Translated: CASSPTSGKSQETQYF.

This clonotype was counted ten times or more. This chain links TRBV27 with TRBJ1-5; D remains ambiguous. CDR1 and CDR2 from the germline V gene are MNHEY and SMNVEV (reference sequence). V dropped 0 bases and J dropped 3 bases, with 9 bases sitting between them. The CDR3 consists of 15 residues. The CDR3 DNA reads as TGTGCCAGCAGTTTATCGAACGGAAACAATCAGCCCCAGCATTTT. This codes for CASSLSNGNNQPQHF.

This clonotype was seen at least ten times. The chain has TRBV6-1 and TRBJ2-5; 11 bases map to TRBD2. This CDR3 comprises 13 residues. The ends lost 6 bases at V and 3 bases at J; junction bases unmatched: 0. Per germline, CDR1 MNHNS and CDR2 SASEGT. CDR3 sequence: CASRTSGKETQYF. The CDR3 DNA reads as TGTGCCAGCAGGACTAGCGGGAAAGAGACCCAGTACTTC.

At least ten counts were recorded for this clonotype. This chain connects TRBV7-9 to TRBJ2-3, with D tentatively TRBD1 or TRBD2 (5 bases each). The germline CDR1 and CDR2 sequences are SEHNR and FQNEAQ (reference sequence). V was clipped by 5 bases and J by 2 bases, with 14 bases between them. CDR3 length: 15 residues. CDR3: CASSPIGGYTDTQYF. Written as DNA, the CDR3 is TGTGCCAGCAGCCCTATTGGGGGATACACAGATACGCAGTATTTT.

This clonotype was detected many times. This chain joins TRBV15 and TRBJ2-7; TRBD1 might be the D (6 bases). In germline, CDR1 is LNHNV, CDR2 YYDKDF (reference sequence). V was cut by 3 bases and J by 4 bases, with 10 bases left in between. The CDR3 runs to 13 residues. CDR3 sequence reads: CATSRGTNYEQYF. In nucleotides, the CDR3 is TGTGCCACCAGCAGGGGGACAAATTACGAGCAGTACTTC.

This clonotype appeared many times. This chain uses TRBV12-3 or TRBV12-4 with TRBJ2-3; 10 bases line up with TRBD2. This CDR3 has 16 amino acids. The ends lost 8 bases at V and 3 bases at J; junction bases unmatched: 11. In DNA form, the CDR3 reads TGTGCCAGCGGCTCGCTAGCGGGAGTGGGTACAGATACGCAGTATTTT. Translated: CASGSLAGVGTDTQYF.

The CDR3 here is CASSEALYNEQFF. CDR3 sequence (DNA): TGCGCCAGCAGTGAGGCCCTATACAATGAGCAGTTCTTC. The chain uses TRBV10-1 and TRBJ2-1, with D unresolved. The germline V gene encodes CDR1 WNHNN and CDR2 SYGVQD (reference sequence). Trimming pared 2 bases from V and 4 bases from J, leaving 6 bases between. CDR3 length equals 13 residues.

In its sample, this clonotype was seen a few times. This may be a read error: a much more frequent sequence differs by one nucleotide. The gene calls are TRBV5-4 and TRBJ2-5; 8 nucleotides line up with TRBD1. Per the germline V gene, CDR1 is SGHNT and CDR2 is YYREEE (reference sequence). The CDR3 extends over 14 amino acids. The V and J ends lost 5 bases and 2 bases, in that order; junction bases with no gene match: 5. CDR3 residues: CASSHRDRQETQYF. In nucleotides, the CDR3 is TGTGCCAGCAGTCACCGGGACAGGCAAGAGACCCAGTACTTC.

The V call is TRBV7-2, the J call TRBJ2-7; the D gene is possibly TRBD2 (7 bases). Trimming took 3 bases from V and 2 from J, leaving 11 bases between them. CDR3 length: 14 residues. Germline V gives CDR1 SGHTA, CDR2 FQGNSA. CDR3 loop: CASSLGGPAYEQYF. The CDR3 region has the DNA TGTGCCAGCAGCTTGGGGGGGCCCGCCTACGAGCAGTACTTC.

The table lists this clonotype with many counts. The rearrangement joins TRBV5-1 to TRBJ2-1; TRBD2 matches 10 bases. The V gene end was trimmed by 1 base and the J gene end by 7 bases; junction bases not matched to a gene: 5. Germline-derived CDR1 and CDR2 are SGHRS and YFSETQ. The CDR3 consists of 15 residues. CDR3 in DNA: TGCGCCAGCAGCTTGCAAGCGGGAGGGCCAAATGAGCAGTTCTTC. It translates to CASSLQAGGPNEQFF.

This sequence joins TRBV29-1 and TRBJ1-1, with D unresolved. V lost 5 bases to trimming and J lost 0 bases, with 13 bases between them. Per the germline V gene, CDR1 is SQVTM and CDR2 is ANQGSEA. This CDR3 has 14 residues. The CDR3 nucleotides are TGCAGCGTTATGGGTTTGGGGATGAACACTGAAGCTTTCTTT. It codes for CSVMGLGMNTEAFF.

This rearrangement joins TRBV10-2 to TRBJ2-3, with 11 positions matching TRBD2. The CDR3 length is 16 residues. V lost 5 bases, J lost 2 bases, and 6 bases stayed unmatched. Germline-derived CDR1 and CDR2 are WSHSY and SAAADI. The CDR3 region has the DNA TGCGCCAGCAGTCAGGGGACTAGCGGCTACACAGATACGCAGTATTTT. Translation: CASSQGTSGYTDTQYF.

This clonotype has at least ten counts. The chain has TRBV12-3 or TRBV12-4 and TRBJ2-3; D might be TRBD2 (6 bases). V shed 6 bases and J shed 0 bases, with 22 bases lying between them. This CDR3 has 18 residues. This chain's CDR3 is CASRLPNGRQVSTDTQYF. Written as DNA, the CDR3 is TGTGCCAGCAGATTACCCAACGGGAGACAAGTTAGCACAGATACGCAGTATTTT.

This clonotype was found many times. The rearrangement uses TRBV7-9 and TRBJ2-1; the D gene is possibly TRBD2 (6 bases). Germline V gives CDR1 SEHNR, CDR2 FQNEAQ (reference sequence). The CDR3 length is 15 residues. The germline V and J ends were trimmed by 5 bases and 9 bases, with 20 bases remaining between them. The CDR3 DNA is TGTGCCAGCAGCCCAGCCGGGACTCACTCAAGTGAGCAGTTCTTC. As protein: CASSPAGTHSSEQFF.

This clonotype came up many times. V gene TRBV20-1 combines with J gene TRBJ2-7; 7 positions agree with TRBD2. Germline-derived CDR1 and CDR2 are DFQATT and SNEGSKA (reference sequence). This CDR3 comprises 15 residues. The J segment lost 0 bases and the V segment lost 6 bases, leaving 11 bases of the junction unmatched. The CDR3 bases are TGCAGTGCGGCGAACCTAGCGGAAAGCTCCTACGAGCAGTACTTC. Translating it yields CSAANLAESSYEQYF.

In this sample, this clonotype turned up many times. The V call is TRBV28, the J call TRBJ1-1; a possible D gene is TRBD1 (5 bases). V dropped 10 bases and J dropped 5 bases, with 26 bases sitting between them. Germline lookup yields CDR1 MDHEN and CDR2 SYDVKM. The CDR3 sequence is 16 residues long. CDR3 bases: TGTGCCACCGAACCCGCCCGGGGCGTAAGGGGAACTGAAGCTTTCTTT. Encoded protein: CATEPARGVRGTEAFF. Full variable domain (outside the CDR3, taken from reference TRBV28 and TRBJ1-1): DVKVTQSSRYLVKRTGEKVFLECVQDMDHENMFWYRQDPGLGLRLIYFSYDVKMKEKGDIPEGYSVSREKKERFSLILESASTNQTSMYLCATEPARGVRGTEAFFGQGTRLTVV.